The present T cell receptor (beta chain) was sequenced within a study of sequential checkpoint blockade in melanoma. Across the whole study: TCRbeta immunosequencing was performed on DNA from around 96 pretreatment melanoma tumor samples.

The treatment is: randomized to nivolumab then ipilimumab (arm A) or the reverse (arm B). No patient had prior DNA-damaging chemotherapy. General study points: PD-L1 staining and CD8+ counts, not mutational load, tracked tumor T-cell clonality. In arm A, pretreatment tumor clonality was associated with response.

As for this clone: Antigen: not known.

The method was immunoSEQ multiplex PCR; TCRdb's version includes in-frame clones alone and lacks a portion of them. The table lists some 3,700 clones, approximately 19% of them singletons. The CDR3 covers 15 residues. The specimen was tumor tissue (inferred from file names), collected from a patient given nivolumab and ipilimumab in sequence. The origin of this receptor is a human donor with melanoma. The V and J genes are TRBV12-2 and TRBJ1-2; no check of the table's D call, TRBD1, against the DNA was made. TRBV12-2 is deemed a pseudogene. The CDR3 is CATQLTGGGAYGYTF. The CDR3 nucleotides read TGTGCCACCCAGCTTACTGGAGGGGGCGCCTATGGCTACACCTTC.